This paragraph covers one TCR beta chain sequence. The antigen this receptor binds is unknown. A junction boundary mismatches the germline segment, possibly from a read error. A MiSeq instrument was used for deep resolution sequencing, which targeted depths ranging from 1 in 1 million up to 1 in 200,000 T cells, with coverage averaging 10x for each clonotype. TCR beta libraries were generated with the immunoSEQ hsTCRB Kit. Per the original workflow: ImmunoSEQ Data Assistant and ImmunoSEQ Analyzer were used for data analysis, and V, D and J genes were assigned according to IMGT definitions. Clonality, which ranges from 0 to 1, was calculated as one minus the normalized Shannon entropy of productive rearrangement frequencies. Only overrepresented clonotypes making up at least 0.05% of each patient's repertoire were included in the public clonotype analysis. About a dozen repertoires from age-matched healthy donors, obtained from immuneACCESS, served as clonality controls. Not all clones reach the TCRdb copy of this immuneACCESS table, which keeps in-frame sequences only. Checked studies attribute under half of the gap to unresolved V genes and leave the rest unexplained. That table furnishes V, J and clone size, whereas the DNA furnished D and trimming. This sample holds 85,000 or so clones; around 79% were observed only once. Of the sample, 4% to 5.5% falls within the top ten clones.

The CDR3 measures 18 amino acids from cysteine to phenylalanine. Only the CDR3 DNA stays, 54 bases, in frame from base 1. CDR1 and CDR2, per the germline V gene, are LGHNA and YNFKEQ. The data derive from a study of cytotoxic CD8 clonotypes in ibrutinib-treated CLL (dated by TCRdb to 2020 to 2023). Looking at the study overall: The cohort had about a dozen relapsed/refractory and about 15 treatment-naive patients; roughly 18 were IGHV unmutated. Patients were still on ibrutinib when every remission and progressive disease sample was collected. Longitudinal samples were available for about 30% of the roughly 90 trial participants. On average, each sample yielded about 250,000 productive templates and about 100,000 productive rearrangements. Responses were partial in roughly 24 patients and complete in 2; after median approximately 66 months follow-up, roughly 14 stayed in remission and some twelve progressed. Response samples were obtained after a median of approximately eleven months of treatment, with a range of roughly 6 to 36 months. Cryopreserved peripheral blood mononuclear cells were collected at three points: before therapy, at response, and at either sustained remission or disease progression.

The time point label corresponds to: more than 10 months on ibrutinib. For TCR beta library preparation, roughly 2 micrograms of genomic DNA was extracted from cryopreserved PBMCs. Longitudinal blood samples from CLL patients on ibrutinib monotherapy were analyzed using high-throughput TCR beta sequencing. The patients took part in an open-label, single-center phase 2 trial of ibrutinib monotherapy. What the work shows at the level of the full study, not this receptor alone: Clonality increased at ibrutinib response, stayed stable in sustained remission, and fell back toward baseline at progression. Baseline clonality was found to be higher than that of age-matched healthy donors and was strongly correlated with circulating CD8+ T-cell counts. Public clonotypes were rare and either shrank or stayed stable during treatment, and the rise in clonality at ibrutinib response reflected expansion of private clonotypes. Sampling times were not matched between patients in sustained remission and patients whose disease was progressing, and lymph node repertoires were not examined.

Sequenced material: PBMCs, taken after 12 months of ibrutinib treatment. The source of this sequence is a human donor with chronic lymphocytic leukemia. The chain is made from TRBV4-2 and TRBJ2-3; a weak D assignment points to TRBD2 (6 bases agree). The CDR3 loop reads CAGSPIALAGPRTDTQYF. The DNA sequence follows: TGTGCCGGCAGCCCAATCGCTCTGGCGGGGCCCCGCACAGATACGCAGTATTTT.